Described below is a single T cell receptor beta chain sequence and its context. The clone's antigen remains unknown. No base-level quality is on record; no much larger clone is a single base apart. The donors were healthy, HIV-negative adults who had no recently reported acute infections or vaccinations. Every donor was a Caucasian adult living in Nashville, Tennessee, USA. CD4+ T cells were enriched through magnetic negative selection, after which naive cells were positively selected on CD45RA and the remaining negative fraction served as the memory subset. Blood was obtained by leukapheresis, after which PBMCs were separated by Ficoll-Histopaque density gradient centrifugation and cryopreserved in liquid nitrogen vapor phase. Analytical flow cytometry was used to check the purity and quantity of each magnetically sorted T cell population. Genomic DNA was isolated from each sorted fraction and quantified by UV absorbance on a Nanodrop 2000c.

The data are from a study of shared clonotypes between healthy human individuals (TCRdb year 2020). Study-level background: The cohort comprised a couple of women and a few men aged 18 to 49 years. Each donor's leukapheresis produced roughly between about 0.9 and 9.5 billion PBMCs. To increase sequencing depth and limit assay-specific biases, TCR repertoire library preparation and sequencing were carried out by different laboratories using diverse techniques. To estimate repertoire size and how much clonotypes are shared between individuals, the study performed deep sequencing of blood TCR repertoires from 4 to 6 healthy adults. Per donor, three plates each were used for CD4 naive and CD4 memory, two for CD8 naive, and one for CD8 memory.

TCR CDR3 regions were amplified from genomic DNA by multiplex PCR using the deep immunoSEQ assay. For each cell subset, the extracted genomic DNA was distributed evenly across all wells of several immunoSEQ 96-well plates, and each plate served as one replicate. For sorted subsets, 150 to 250 ng of genomic DNA, equivalent to some 33,000 T cell genomes, went into each replicate PCR. Purified libraries were measured with a Qubit 3.0 fluorometer, size-checked on a Bioanalyzer 2100, and measured again with the KAPA Library Quantification kit. Every immunoSEQ 96-well plate was sequenced on a separate single-read 150-cycle Illumina NextSeq 550 flow cell. Per the original workflow: Because the immunoSEQ output included only junctional sequences and no quality scores, the filtering could not be the same as the filtering used for full-length reads. Sequences were annotated with PyIR, a Python wrapper for IgBLAST v1.9, using IMGT germline references to assign V/J genes and CDR3. Reads with weak V/J assignments (E-value above 1e-6), missing CDR3, stop codons, out-of-frame junctions, or ambiguous translated residues were removed. A V3J clonotype was defined by an identical inferred V gene, J gene, and CDR3 amino acid sequence. Percentage overlap between repertoires was computed as shared unique clonotypes divided by the size of the smaller repertoire. Repertoire richness was assessed with RTK rarefaction, the Chao1 estimator, and Recon v2.1 estimates of unobserved clonotypes. Generation probabilities were computed with OLGA for all TCRbeta clonotypes obtained by the gDNA method from several donors. TCRdb obtained this table from immuneACCESS and retained in-frame rearrangements with V and J assigned. These tables miss some clones; where compared with another copy, unresolved V genes account for less than half of the shortfall, and the remainder is unexplained. The D gene and trimming were derived from the DNA, and the V and J assignments and clone size from that table. Within this sample are 1.5 million to 1.9 million clones, with approximately 98% of them counted one time only. Roughly 0.45% of the sample comes from the top ten.

V is shortened by 1 base, J by 1 base, and the region joining them spans 11 bases. Reading from cysteine to phenylalanine, the CDR3 counts 15 amino acids. The retained sequence is limited to the CDR3, 45 bases, with the frame set at the first base. CDR1 and CDR2 are drawn from the germline V gene: SGHRS, YFSETQ. Overall results and qualifications from the work: Clonotypes shared by all four sorted-subset donors showed higher generation probabilities than non-shared clonotypes. Even with the large sequencing depth, rarefaction of the sorted-subset datasets indicated that sequencing was incomplete. Sharing across several donors was observed for around 4.8% of naive CD4, over 3% of naive CD8, roughly 2.3% of memory CD4, and roughly 0.4% of memory CD8 clonotypes. Sampling was limited to blood, and TCR repertoires in tissue likely differ from TCR repertoires in blood. Pairwise subsampling led to the expectation that sequencing depth would affect the degree of clonotype sharing among donors. The small number of donors limited the genetic and exposure-history diversity represented. Naive subsets generally had larger estimated clonotype richness than memory subsets.

The sample consisted of naive CD4+ T cells sorted from blood. According to the study, the label for this sample's cell subset or site signals: CD45RA+ positively selected. The chain employs TRBV5-1 and TRBJ1-1; matching of 6 bases hints at TRBD1 as the D gene. This TCR derives from a young man in good health. The CDR3 protein: CASSLRGMGNTEAFF. Read as DNA, the sequence is TGCGCCAGCAGCTTGAGGGGGATGGGGAACACTGAAGCTTTCTTT. When the CDR3 is completed using the reference TRBV5-1 and TRBJ1-1 genes on either side, the full variable domain is KAGVTQTPRYLIKTRGQQVTLSCSPISGHRSVSWYQQTPGQGLQFLFEYFSETQRNKGNFPGRFSGRQFSNSRSEMNVSTLELGDSALYLCASSLRGMGNTEAFFGQGTRLTVV.